The T cell receptor beta chain under discussion was sequenced for a study of CD8 T cells in Susac syndrome. Sequencing of TCR beta was carried out in blood CD8+ and CD4+ T cells. Bulk CD8+ and CD4+ cells came from magnetic negative isolation; CD8+ TEMRA by FACS. Findings and caveats of the study: The relatively small number of individuals in the TCR sequencing and HLA analysis was acknowledged by the study.

This clonotype was observed once. Its specificity is unknown. CDR1 SQVTM and CDR2 ANQGSEA come from the germline V gene. This CDR3 has 13 amino acids. V gave up 6 bases and J gave up 2 bases, with 13 bases separating them. Reverse transcription of roughly 0.5 to 1 ug RNA was performed with random hexamers. The CDR3 of TCR beta was amplified by immunoSEQ multiplex PCR across 54 Vbeta and 13 Jbeta. Each CDR3 protein is one row after TCRdb ran MiXCR on the immunoSEQ multiplex PCR reads. This table has about 250,000 distinct CDR3 sequences, around 93% appearing once. The TCR originated in a human donor with multiple sclerosis. The V call is TRBV29-1, the J call TRBJ2-5; D is perhaps TRBD1 (6 bases). The sequenced material came from CD4+ T cells from PBMCs. The CDR3 reads CSVIQGQQETQYF. The CDR3 DNA sequence: TGCAGCGTGATACAGGGCCAACAAGAGACCCAGTACTTC.